These 30 T cell receptor beta chains were all obtained from the same sample, sequenced in a study of cytomegalovirus exposure and HLA in healthy donors. A multiplex PCR was run with 60 Vbeta primers and 13 Jbeta primers. Measured with immunoSEQ multiplex PCR; TCRdb has only the in-frame clones, and not every one. The table lists around 100,000 clones, roughly 71% of them singletons, with around 16% in the top ten. The sample taken for sequencing was PBMCs. The source of these receptors is a woman in her late teens or twenties in good health and CMV-seropositive.

J is TRBJ2-2 and V is TRBV5-1, with D hard to call. Germline V gene sequence: CDR1 SGHRS, CDR2 YFSETQ. This CDR3 has 16 residues. Trimming cost V 5 bases and J 4 bases, with 18 bases left between them. CDR3 in amino acids: CASRPMARGGTGELFF. CDR3 bases: TGCGCCAGCAGACCAATGGCCCGTGGCGGCACCGGGGAGCTGTTTTTT.

The genes are TRBV2 and TRBJ2-7; 7 positions match TRBD1. Germline CDR1 SNHLY, CDR2 FYNNEI. The ends lost 4 bases at V and 5 bases at J; junction bases unmatched: 8. CDR3 length equals 14 residues. CDR3 residues: CASSVDRELNEQYF. As DNA, the CDR3 is TGTGCCAGCAGTGTCGACAGGGAGCTAAACGAGCAGTACTTC.

The chain links TRBV27 to TRBJ2-7; TRBD1 might be the D (6 bases). Trimming cost V 5 bases and J 2 bases, with 16 bases left between them. CDR3 size: 15 residues. The V gene's germline CDR1 is MNHEY and CDR2 SMNVEV (reference sequence). The CDR3 DNA sequence: TGTGCCAGCAGTCTCGGCTACAGGGTTCCCTACGAGCAGTACTTC. Translated, it gives CASSLGYRVPYEQYF.

This chain links TRBV6-4 with TRBJ2-3; 10 nucleotides align to TRBD2. Germline V gene data show CDR1 as MRHNA and CDR2 as SNTAGT. V lost 4 bases and J lost 2; bases outside the gene matches: 3. CDR3 length equals 15 residues. The CDR3 coding sequence is TGTGCCAGCAGTGTAGCGGGGGGCCCCACAGATACGCAGTATTTT. Protein product: CASSVAGGPTDTQYF.

This chain joins TRBV11-2 and TRBJ1-3, with a possible D match to TRBD1 (5 bases). In germline, CDR1 is SGHAT, CDR2 FQNNGV. The length of the CDR3 is 15 residues. V was clipped by 5 bases and J by 0 bases, with 11 bases between them. This chain's CDR3 is CASSERQFSGNTIYF. The CDR3 coding sequence is TGTGCCAGCAGCGAAAGACAGTTCTCTGGAAACACCATATATTTT.

The chain is built from TRBV7-9 and TRBJ1-2; D is possibly TRBD1 (5 bases). Trimming cost V 3 bases and J 2 bases, with 13 bases left between them. Germline V gene lookup returns CDR1 SEHNR and CDR2 FQNEAQ (reference sequence). The CDR3 is made up of 15 amino acids. This chain's CDR3 is CASSFRDRPNYGYTF. The CDR3, as DNA: TGTGCCAGCAGCTTTCGTGACAGACCCAACTATGGCTACACCTTC.

This clone came up a few times. The gene calls are TRBV2 and TRBJ2-1; 8 positions agree with TRBD2. CDR1 and CDR2 (germline): SNHLY, FYNNEI. The V segment lost 3 bases and the J segment 2 bases; nucleotides outside the gene matches: 6. CDR3 size: 16 residues. Written as DNA, the CDR3 is TGTGCCAGCAGTGAGACAGCGGGAGCCCCCTACAATGAGCAGTTCTTC. It specifies CASSETAGAPYNEQFF.

The count of this clone is one. The chain links TRBV7-9 to TRBJ2-5; D perhaps matches TRBD1 (6 bases). V was shortened by 4 bases and J by 5 bases, with 17 bases between the two germline ends. The germline V gene has CDR1 SEHNR and CDR2 FQNEAQ (reference sequence). The CDR3 is 15 residues long. CDR3 sequence (DNA): TGTGCCAGCAGCTCCCAGGGGACCTTGGGCGAGACCCAGTACTTC. Amino acids: CASSSQGTLGETQYF.

In its sample, this clone was seen a few times. This sequence joins TRBV9 and TRBJ2-3; possible D gene TRBD1, 6 bases. V was clipped by 5 bases and J by 2 bases, with 9 bases between them. CDR3 length equals 13 residues. The V gene's germline CDR1 is SGDLS and CDR2 YYNGEE. The CDR3 DNA reads as TGTGCCAGCAGTGGGGACACCACAGATACGCAGTATTTT. Its protein product is CASSGDTTDTQYF.

The rearrangement uses TRBV9 and TRBJ2-7; D may be TRBD1 (5 bases). CDR3 length equals 14 residues. Germline V gene sequence: CDR1 SGDLS, CDR2 YYNGEE. V gave up 0 bases and J gave up 1 base, with 8 bases separating them. The CDR3 sequence: CASSVAQGSYEQYF. The CDR3 coding sequence is TGTGCCAGCAGCGTAGCTCAGGGATCCTACGAGCAGTACTTC.

This chain links TRBV5-1 with TRBJ1-1, with 9 bases lining up with TRBD1. Per germline, CDR1 SGHRS and CDR2 YFSETQ. This CDR3 has 13 residues. With 6 bases clipped from V and 3 bases from J, the junction kept 3 bases outside the gene matches. This CDR3 reads CASNRGRDTEAFF. DNA for the CDR3: TGCGCCAGCAACAGGGGGCGTGACACTGAAGCTTTCTTT. Full variable domain (rest looked up from reference TRBV5-1 and TRBJ1-1): KAGVTQTPRYLIKTRGQQVTLSCSPISGHRSVSWYQQTPGQGLQFLFEYFSETQRNKGNFPGRFSGRQFSNSRSEMNVSTLELGDSALYLCASNRGRDTEAFFGQGTRLTVV.

The chain employs TRBV10-1 and TRBJ1-5, with TRBD1 matching 11 bases. V was clipped by 6 bases and J by 2 bases; unmatched bases: 3. Germline V CDR1 and CDR2: WNHNN, SYGVQD (reference sequence). The CDR3 is 15 amino acids. The CDR3 DNA follows: TGCGCCAGCAGCCGGACAGGGGGCCGCAATCAGCCCCAGCATTTT. Protein product: CASSRTGGRNQPQHF.

V gene TRBV7-6 combines with J gene TRBJ2-2, with 8 bases matching TRBD2. CDR1 and CDR2 (germline): SGHVS, FNYEAQ. V gave up 1 base and J gave up 3 bases; unmatched junction bases: 10. The CDR3 is 18 residues long. The CDR3 sequence: CASSLGFAGGIDTGELFF. In nucleotides, the CDR3 is TGTGCCAGCAGCTTAGGGTTCGCGGGGGGCATCGACACCGGGGAGCTGTTTTTT.

The chain uses TRBV10-3 and TRBJ2-7; TRBD1 agrees at 12 bases. The CDR3 contains 15 residues. The germline CDR1 and CDR2 sequences are ENHRY and SYGVKD. The J segment lost 6 bases and the V segment lost 3 bases, leaving 6 bases of the junction unmatched. CDR3 in amino acids: CAISDPGQGAVEQYF. The CDR3 DNA reads TGTGCCATCAGTGACCCGGGACAGGGGGCGGTCGAGCAGTACTTC.

The rearrangement uses TRBV19 and TRBJ2-3, with a tentative D call TRBD1 (5 bases). V lost 5 bases and J lost 2, with 11 bases in between. CDR1 is LNHDA and CDR2 is SQIVND in the germline V gene (reference sequence). CDR3 size: 14 residues. CDR3 sequence reads: CASSPWGLTDTQYF. The CDR3 nucleotides read TGTGCCAGTAGTCCCTGGGGCCTCACAGATACGCAGTATTTT.

This chain connects TRBV6-5 to TRBJ2-3; D remains ambiguous. CDR3 size: 15 residues. V shed 0 bases and J shed 4 bases, with 11 bases lying between them. The germline V gene encodes CDR1 MNHEY and CDR2 SVGAGI. The CDR3 spells CASSYSYPGSDTQYF. CDR3 coding DNA: TGTGCCAGCAGTTACTCCTACCCCGGGTCAGATACGCAGTATTTT.

The rearrangement joins TRBV4-3 to TRBJ2-1, with a possible D match to TRBD2 (6 bases). V was cut by 4 bases and J by 5 bases, with 27 bases left in between. The CDR3 is made up of 19 amino acids. The germline V gene encodes CDR1 LGHNA and CDR2 YSLEER. In nucleotides, the CDR3 is TGCGCCAGCAGCCCCCACCCCGGGGGTGGGCTTGGTAGAAACAATGAGCAGTTCTTC. Protein product: CASSPHPGGGLGRNNEQFF.

This clone has more than one count but fewer than ten. The chain carries TRBV4-3 and TRBJ2-1; no clear D. V lost 1 base and J lost 10, with 17 bases in between. The CDR3 is 15 residues long. Germline V CDR1 and CDR2: LGHNA, YSLEER. CDR3 bases: TGCGCCAGCAGCCAAGCTGCCGTCGCGCCCTGGGAGCAGTTCTTC. Translation gives CASSQAAVAPWEQFF.

The chain combines TRBV2 with TRBJ2-1; D is unresolved. The CDR3 totals 13 residues. In germline, CDR1 is SNHLY, CDR2 FYNNEI. Trimming left V 6 bases short and J 4 bases short, with 10 bases between. The CDR3 loop is CASRANRYNEQFF. The DNA of the CDR3 is TGTGCCAGCAGGGCCAACAGATACAATGAGCAGTTCTTC.

The V gene is TRBV11-2, the J gene TRBJ2-7; D is possibly TRBD2 (7 bases). V lost 2 bases to trimming and J lost 1 base, with 12 bases between them. The CDR3 consists of 15 residues. Germline V gene sequence: CDR1 SGHAT, CDR2 FQNNGV. CDR3 region: CASSLSEGGSYEQYF. DNA for the CDR3: TGTGCCAGCAGCTTAAGCGAGGGGGGGTCCTACGAGCAGTACTTC.

The gene calls are TRBV9 and TRBJ2-1; TRBD1 matches 10 bases. J gave up 2 bases and V 5 bases, and 10 bases lay outside the gene matches. The length of the CDR3 is 17 residues. Germline V gives CDR1 SGDLS, CDR2 YYNGEE. The CDR3 reads CASSYRRTGGPYNEQFF. CDR3 bases: TGTGCCAGCAGTTACCGTCGGACAGGGGGACCCTACAATGAGCAGTTCTTC.

By share, this clone counts as medium-sized (0.01 to 0.1%). This chain joins TRBV4-3 and TRBJ2-5, with 8 positions matching TRBD2. CDR1 and CDR2 from the germline V gene are LGHNA and YSLEER. Trimming cost V 0 bases and J 5 bases; bases outside gene matches: 5. The CDR3 has 15 residues. This CDR3 is CASSQDWVAGETQYF. The CDR3 DNA sequence: TGCGCCAGCAGCCAAGATTGGGTAGCGGGGGAGACCCAGTACTTC.

The chain is built from TRBV9 and TRBJ1-4, with TRBD1 matching over 7 bases. V was clipped by 0 bases and J by 0 bases; unmatched bases: 5. The CDR3 totals 17 residues. Germline V gene lookup returns CDR1 SGDLS and CDR2 YYNGEE. CDR3 sequence reads: CASSVGPRGATNEKLFF. The CDR3 nucleotides read TGTGCCAGCAGCGTAGGCCCCAGGGGGGCAACTAATGAAAAACTGTTTTTT.

V gene TRBV7-2 combines with J gene TRBJ2-7; unclear D gene. With 1 base removed from V and 2 bases from J, the gap between germline ends came to 6 bases. The CDR3 runs to 13 residues. The germline gives CDR1 SGHTA, CDR2 FQGNSA. CDR3 nucleotide sequence: TGTGCCAGCAGCTTAGTTCCTCCCTACGAGCAGTACTTC. Amino acid sequence: CASSLVPPYEQYF. Based on the CDR3 plus reference TRBV7-2 and TRBJ2-7, the full variable domain is GAGVSQSPSNKVTEKGKDVELRCDPISGHTALYWYRQSLGQGLEFLIYFQGNSAPDKSGLPSDRFSAERTGGSVSTLTIQRTQQEDSAVYLCASSLVPPYEQYFGPGTRLTVT.

The rearrangement joins TRBV15 to TRBJ2-5; 7 nucleotides match TRBD1. Per germline, CDR1 LNHNV and CDR2 YYDKDF (reference sequence). V dropped 1 base and J dropped 3; count of bases not matched to a gene: 5. This CDR3 is built from 15 residues. This chain's CDR3 is CATSRGGQKKETQYF. The CDR3 DNA sequence: TGTGCCACCAGCAGAGGGGGACAGAAGAAAGAGACCCAGTACTTC.

This clone was seen more than once but under ten times. This chain connects TRBV6-1 to TRBJ1-5; D uncertain. CDR3 length: 14 residues. Germline V gene sequence: CDR1 MNHNS, CDR2 SASEGT. The ends were cut back, 1 base at V and 6 bases at J, with 10 bases in the middle. The CDR3 region has the DNA TGTGCCAGCAGTGAAGGCCGTAGGAGTCAGCCCCAGCATTTT. Protein: CASSEGRRSQPQHF.

The gene calls are TRBV6-5 and TRBJ2-3, with 9 bases fitting TRBD1. The length of the CDR3 is 15 residues. Germline CDR1 is MNHEY and CDR2 is SVGAGI. V lost 6 bases to trimming and J lost 6 bases; unmatched junction nucleotides: 10. The CDR3 sequence is CASRPTGGPSDTQYF. In DNA form, the CDR3 reads TGTGCCAGCAGACCTACAGGGGGCCCTTCGGATACGCAGTATTTT.

The rearrangement links TRBV2 to TRBJ2-1, with TRBD2 matching over 7 bases. V lost 3 bases to trimming and J lost 5 bases; unmatched junction nucleotides: 16. The CDR3 runs to 18 residues. The germline gives CDR1 SNHLY, CDR2 FYNNEI. CDR3 amino acids: CASSDQSSGQSYNNEQFF. The CDR3 nucleotides are TGTGCCAGCAGTGATCAATCTAGCGGACAAAGCTATAACAATGAGCAGTTCTTC.

The chain joins TRBV15 to TRBJ2-5; D unclear. The ends were cut back, 1 base at V and 3 bases at J, with 3 bases in the middle. Per the germline V gene, CDR1 is LNHNV and CDR2 is YYDKDF (reference sequence). CDR3 length: 12 amino acids. The CDR3 spells CATSRVEETQYF. The CDR3 DNA reads as TGTGCCACCAGCAGAGTCGAAGAGACCCAGTACTTC.

The rearrangement uses TRBV19 and TRBJ2-7; 7 nucleotides align to TRBD1. V shed 5 bases, J shed 4 bases, and the junction held 11 bases outside the gene matches. The CDR3 consists of 15 residues. CDR1 LNHDA and CDR2 SQIVND come from the germline V gene (reference sequence). The CDR3 spells CASSPPRTGGYEQYF. As DNA, the CDR3 is TGTGCCAGTAGTCCACCCAGGACAGGTGGTTACGAGCAGTACTTC.